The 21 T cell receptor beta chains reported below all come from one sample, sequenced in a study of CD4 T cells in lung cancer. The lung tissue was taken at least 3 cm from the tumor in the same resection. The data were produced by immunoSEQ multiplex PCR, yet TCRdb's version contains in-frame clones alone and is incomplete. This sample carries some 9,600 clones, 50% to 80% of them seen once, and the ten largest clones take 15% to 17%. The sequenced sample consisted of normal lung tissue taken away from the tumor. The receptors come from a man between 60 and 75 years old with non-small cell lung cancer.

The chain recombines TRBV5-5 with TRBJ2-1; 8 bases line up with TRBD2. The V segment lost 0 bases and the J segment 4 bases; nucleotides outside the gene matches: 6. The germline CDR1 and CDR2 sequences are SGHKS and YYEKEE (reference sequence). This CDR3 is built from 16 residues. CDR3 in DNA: TGTGCCAGCAGCTTGGACCTGGGACTAGGGTACAATGAGCAGTTCTTC. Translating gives CASSLDLGLGYNEQFF.

CDR3 residues: CASSLSPRNTEAFF. DNA of the CDR3: TGTGCCAGCAGTTTATCTCCCCGGAACACTGAAGCTTTCTTT. The rearrangement links TRBV6-5 to TRBJ1-1; D uncertain. There are 14 residues in the CDR3. The ends were cut back, 4 bases at V and 1 base at J, with 10 bases in the middle. Germline loops: CDR1 MNHEY, CDR2 SVGAGI.

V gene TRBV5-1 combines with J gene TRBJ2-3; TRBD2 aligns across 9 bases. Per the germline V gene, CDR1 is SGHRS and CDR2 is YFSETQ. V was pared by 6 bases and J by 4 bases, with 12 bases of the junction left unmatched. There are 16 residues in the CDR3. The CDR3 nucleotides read TGCGCCAGCACCAGCCGGGAAGCGGGAGGAGCAGATACGCAGTATTTT. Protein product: CASTSREAGGADTQYF.

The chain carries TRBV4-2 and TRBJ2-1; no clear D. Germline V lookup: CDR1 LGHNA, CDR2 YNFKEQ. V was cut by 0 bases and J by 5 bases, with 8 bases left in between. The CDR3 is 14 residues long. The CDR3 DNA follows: TGTGCCAGCAGCCAAGATCTTGAGGACAATGAGCAGTTCTTC. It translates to CASSQDLEDNEQFF.

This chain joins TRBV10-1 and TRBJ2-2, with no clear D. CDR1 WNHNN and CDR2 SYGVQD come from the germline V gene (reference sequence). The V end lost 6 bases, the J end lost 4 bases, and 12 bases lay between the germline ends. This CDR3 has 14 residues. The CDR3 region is CASRPLQSTGELFF. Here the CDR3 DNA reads TGCGCCAGCAGGCCCCTACAGAGCACCGGGGAGCTGTTTTTT.

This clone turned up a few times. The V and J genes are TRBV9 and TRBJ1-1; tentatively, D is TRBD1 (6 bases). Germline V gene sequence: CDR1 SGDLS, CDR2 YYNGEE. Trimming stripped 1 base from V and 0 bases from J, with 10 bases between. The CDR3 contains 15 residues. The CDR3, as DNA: TGTGCCAGCAGCGTATCACAGGGACTGAACACTGAAGCTTTCTTT. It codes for CASSVSQGLNTEAFF.

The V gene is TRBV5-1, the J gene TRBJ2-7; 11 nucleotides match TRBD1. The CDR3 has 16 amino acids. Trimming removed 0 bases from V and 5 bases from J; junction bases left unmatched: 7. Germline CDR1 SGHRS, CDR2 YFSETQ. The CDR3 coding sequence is TGCGCCAGCAGCTTGGGGCCAGGACAGGGGGCGGACGAGCAGTACTTC. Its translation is CASSLGPGQGADEQYF.

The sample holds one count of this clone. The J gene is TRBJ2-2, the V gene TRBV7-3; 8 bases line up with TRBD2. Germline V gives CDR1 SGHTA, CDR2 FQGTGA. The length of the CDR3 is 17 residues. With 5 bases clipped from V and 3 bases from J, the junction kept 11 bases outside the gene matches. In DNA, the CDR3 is TGTGCCAGCAGCGCCCCGTCTCTAGCGGGTGACACCGGGGAGCTGTTTTTT. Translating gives CASSAPSLAGDTGELFF.

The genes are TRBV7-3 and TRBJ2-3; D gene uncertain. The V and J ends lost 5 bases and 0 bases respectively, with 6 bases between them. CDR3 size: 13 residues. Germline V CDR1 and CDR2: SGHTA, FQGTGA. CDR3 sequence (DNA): TGTGCCAGCAGCCTCTCTAGCACAGATACGCAGTATTTT. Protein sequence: CASSLSSTDTQYF.

As DNA, the CDR3 is TGTGCCAGCAGCTTAGGACTAGCGGGAGGGGCCTACGAGCAGTACTTC. Translated: CASSLGLAGGAYEQYF. V gene TRBV7-2 combines with J gene TRBJ2-7; TRBD2 matches at 14 bases. Losses at the gene ends were 1 base for V and 2 bases for J; bases not matched to a gene: 1. Germline V gene sequence: CDR1 SGHTA, CDR2 FQGNSA. The CDR3 spans 16 residues.

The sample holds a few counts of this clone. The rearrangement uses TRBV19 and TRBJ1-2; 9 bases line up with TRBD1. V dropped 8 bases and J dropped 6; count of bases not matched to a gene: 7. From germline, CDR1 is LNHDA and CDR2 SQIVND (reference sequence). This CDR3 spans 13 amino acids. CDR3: CASLDRGANGYTF. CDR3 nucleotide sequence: TGTGCCAGTTTGGACAGGGGCGCTAATGGCTACACCTTC.

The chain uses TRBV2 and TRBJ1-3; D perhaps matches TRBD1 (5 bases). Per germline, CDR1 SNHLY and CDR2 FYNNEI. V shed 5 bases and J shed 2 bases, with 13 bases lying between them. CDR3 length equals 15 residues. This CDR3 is CASSRQGRAGNTIYF. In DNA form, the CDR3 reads TGTGCCAGCAGTCGCCAGGGTCGGGCTGGAAACACCATATATTTT. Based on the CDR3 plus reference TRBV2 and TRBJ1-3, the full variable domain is EPEVTQTPSHQVTQMGQEVILRCVPISNHLYFYWYRQILGQKVEFLVSFYNNEISEKSEIFDDQFSVERPDGSNFTLKIRSTKLEDSAMYFCASSRQGRAGNTIYFGEGSWLTVV.

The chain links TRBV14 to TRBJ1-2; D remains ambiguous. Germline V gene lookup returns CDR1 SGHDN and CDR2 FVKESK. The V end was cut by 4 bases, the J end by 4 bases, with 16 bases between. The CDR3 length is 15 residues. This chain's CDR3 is CASSLSGGASYGYTF. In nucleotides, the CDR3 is TGTGCCAGCAGCCTAAGCGGAGGAGCGAGCTATGGCTACACCTTC.

The CDR3 nucleotides read TGTGCCAGCAGTTCCGGGGATAACACTGAAGCTTTCTTT. It codes for CASSSGDNTEAFF. The rearrangement uses TRBV28 and TRBJ1-1; D is unclear. The germline V gene encodes CDR1 MDHEN and CDR2 SYDVKM. The CDR3 consists of 13 residues. Trimming cost V 4 bases and J 2 bases, with 8 bases left between them.

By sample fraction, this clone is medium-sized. In DNA, the CDR3 is TGTGCCAGCAGCTGGACTAGCGGGAGCGGGGAGCTGTTTTTT. Residues: CASSWTSGSGELFF. J is TRBJ2-2 and V is TRBV5-5; 13 nucleotides align to TRBD2. CDR1 is SGHKS and CDR2 is YYEKEE in the germline V gene (reference sequence). V gave up 3 bases and J gave up 7 bases; unmatched junction bases: 0. CDR3 length: 14 amino acids.

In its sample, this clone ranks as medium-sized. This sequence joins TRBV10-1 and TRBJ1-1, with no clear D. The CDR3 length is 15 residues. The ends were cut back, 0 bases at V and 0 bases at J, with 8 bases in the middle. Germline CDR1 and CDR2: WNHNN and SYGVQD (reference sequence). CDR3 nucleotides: TGCGCCAGCAGTGAGTCCGCCAGAATGAACACTGAAGCTTTCTTT. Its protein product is CASSESARMNTEAFF.

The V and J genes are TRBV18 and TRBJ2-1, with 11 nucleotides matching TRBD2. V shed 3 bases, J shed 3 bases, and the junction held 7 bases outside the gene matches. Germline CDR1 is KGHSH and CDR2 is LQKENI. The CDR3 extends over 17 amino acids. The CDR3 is CASSPFLTSGSYNEQFF. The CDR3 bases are TGTGCCAGCTCACCCTTCCTTACTAGCGGGAGCTACAATGAGCAGTTCTTC.

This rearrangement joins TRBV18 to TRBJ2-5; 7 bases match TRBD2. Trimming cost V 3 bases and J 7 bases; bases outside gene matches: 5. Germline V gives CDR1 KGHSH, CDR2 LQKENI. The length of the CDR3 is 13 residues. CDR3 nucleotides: TGTGCCAGCTCACCGTTAGAGCGGGGGACCCAGTACTTC. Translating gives CASSPLERGTQYF.

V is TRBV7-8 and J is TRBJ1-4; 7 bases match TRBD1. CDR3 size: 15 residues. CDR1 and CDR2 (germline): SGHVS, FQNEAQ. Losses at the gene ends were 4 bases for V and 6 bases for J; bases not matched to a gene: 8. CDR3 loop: CASSSRDRSDEKLFF. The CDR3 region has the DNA TGTGCCAGCAGCTCGCGGGACAGATCCGATGAAAAACTGTTTTTT.

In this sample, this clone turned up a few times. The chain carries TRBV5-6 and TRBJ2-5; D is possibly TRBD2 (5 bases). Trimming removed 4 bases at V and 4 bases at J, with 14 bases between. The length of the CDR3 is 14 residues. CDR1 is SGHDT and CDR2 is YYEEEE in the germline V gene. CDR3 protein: CASSPGWKVETQYF. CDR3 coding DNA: TGTGCCAGCAGCCCGGGATGGAAGGTAGAGACCCAGTACTTC.

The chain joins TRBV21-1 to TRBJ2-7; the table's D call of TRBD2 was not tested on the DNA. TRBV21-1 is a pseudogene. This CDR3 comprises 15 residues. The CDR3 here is CASSPTSGSSYEQYF. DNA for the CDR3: TGTGCCAGCAGCCCTACTAGCGGGAGTAGCTACGAGCAGTACTTC.